These 28 T cell receptor beta chains were all obtained from the same sample, sequenced in a study of shared clonotypes between healthy human individuals. Generated by immunoSEQ multiplex PCR, the TCRdb table keeps only in-frame clones and is missing some. Of roughly 2 million clones in the sample, about 95% were seen once. Naive CD8 cells were CD45RO-negative, positively selected for CCR7, excluding terminally differentiated effector memory CD45RA+ cells. The sample comprised naive CD8+ T cells sorted from blood. These receptors originate from a man between 18 and 29 years old in good health.

V is TRBV2 and J is TRBJ2-4; TRBD1 aligns across 7 bases. This CDR3 has 13 residues. Per germline, CDR1 SNHLY and CDR2 FYNNEI. Germline trimming cut 8 bases from V and 9 bases from J; bases unmatched to any gene: 10. CDR3 in amino acids: CASSDRAGGIQYF. Written as DNA, the CDR3 is TGTGCCAGCTCTGACAGGGCAGGTGGCATTCAGTACTTC. The full variable domain, rest sourced from reference TRBV2 and TRBJ2-4, is EPEVTQTPSHQVTQMGQEVILRCVPISNHLYFYWYRQILGQKVEFLVSFYNNEISEKSEIFDDQFSVERPDGSNFTLKIRSTKLEDSAMYFCASSDRAGGIQYFGAGTRLSVL.

Details on this clone: At the DNA level, this CDR3 is encoded by other sequences in the same sample as well. V and J are TRBV4-3 and TRBJ2-3; 11 bases align to TRBD2. The ends lost 0 bases at V and 6 bases at J; junction bases unmatched: 8. This CDR3 region has 17 residues. Looked up from germline, CDR1 is LGHNA and CDR2 is YSLEER. The CDR3 coding sequence is TGCGCCAGCAGCCAAGACCCACTAGCGGGAGAGGCGGATACGCAGTATTTT. Translated, it gives CASSQDPLAGEADTQYF.

A note on this clone: The same CDR3 is also encoded by other DNA sequences in this sample. The chain couples TRBV4-1 to TRBJ2-2; 9 bases fit TRBD1. V lost 1 base and J lost 4; bases outside the gene matches: 1. CDR1 MGHRA and CDR2 YSYEKL come from the germline V gene. The CDR3 has 15 amino acids. CDR3 amino acids: CASSQVTGGTGELFF. DNA for the CDR3: TGCGCCAGCAGCCAAGTGACAGGGGGCACCGGGGAGCTGTTTTTT.

As for this clone: The same CDR3 is also encoded by other DNA sequences in this sample. The chain employs TRBV6-5 and TRBJ1-4, with D hard to call. Trimming shortened V by 0 bases and J by 2 bases, and 10 bases separated the two germline ends. Looked up from germline, CDR1 is MNHEY and CDR2 is SVGAGI. The length of the CDR3 is 16 residues. The CDR3 region is CASSYSTGETNEKLFF. The CDR3 DNA follows: TGTGCCAGCAGTTACTCGACCGGGGAGACTAATGAAAAACTGTTTTTT.

The chain's CDR3 is CASSWTENTGELFF. DNA of the CDR3: TGTGCCAGCAGTTGGACAGAGAACACCGGGGAGCTGTTTTTT. The chain combines TRBV6-5 with TRBJ2-2, with D possibly matching TRBD1 (6 bases). V was trimmed by 4 bases and J by 1 base, leaving 7 bases between them. The V gene's germline CDR1 is MNHEY and CDR2 SVGAGI. The CDR3 length is 14 residues.

This chain links TRBV6-1 with TRBJ1-1, with TRBD1 as a possible D gene (5 bases). This CDR3 contains 14 residues. Germline loops: CDR1 MNHNS, CDR2 SASEGT. The V end lost 8 bases, the J end lost 4 bases, and 17 bases lay between the germline ends. The CDR3 bases are TGTGCCAGCCCCCCCGGGGGTGAAGGCACTGAAGCTTTCTTT. Protein product: CASPPGGEGTEAFF.

The V and J genes are TRBV21-1 and TRBJ1-4; TRBD1, the D gene given by the table, was not confirmed from the DNA. TRBV21-1 is deemed a pseudogene. The CDR3 is 14 amino acids. CDR3 sequence reads: CASKTGVFVEKLFF. DNA of the CDR3: TGTGCCAGCAAGACAGGGGTTTTTGTAGAAAAACTGTTTTTT.

The J gene is TRBJ2-7, the V gene TRBV7-9; D is possibly TRBD1 (6 bases). CDR1 and CDR2 from the germline V gene are SEHNR and FQNEAQ (reference sequence). The CDR3 runs to 13 residues. With 5 bases removed from V and 5 bases from J, the gap between germline ends came to 13 bases. The CDR3 is CASSPPAGDEQYF. CDR3 nucleotides: TGTGCCAGCAGCCCCCCAGCAGGGGACGAGCAGTACTTC.

The chain links TRBV6-5 to TRBJ2-7; either TRBD1 or TRBD2 may supply D (5 bases each). V lost 0 bases and J lost 4, with 10 bases in between. CDR3 length: 14 residues. In germline, CDR1 is MNHEY, CDR2 SVGAGI. The CDR3 nucleotides are TGTGCCAGCAGTTACTCTGGGGGTCGATACGAGCAGTACTTC. Protein sequence: CASSYSGGRYEQYF.

The DNA for the CDR3 is TGTGCCAGCAGGCCCGAGACAGGGGACACCGGGGAGCTGTTTTTT. Translation gives CASRPETGDTGELFF. This chain links TRBV7-2 with TRBJ2-2, with 8 bases identical to TRBD1. V shed 6 bases and J 3 bases; nucleotides not matched to a gene: 6. The CDR3 totals 15 residues. The germline V gene encodes CDR1 SGHTA and CDR2 FQGNSA.

The J gene is TRBJ2-7, the V gene TRBV5-4; D is possibly TRBD2 (6 bases). The CDR3 is 14 amino acids. Trimming shortened V by 4 bases and J by 3 bases, and 14 bases separated the two germline ends. Per the germline V gene, CDR1 is SGHNT and CDR2 is YYREEE (reference sequence). The DNA for the CDR3 is TGTGCCAGCAGCCCCGGGGGATCAATCTACGAGCAGTACTTC. This encodes CASSPGGSIYEQYF.

V gene TRBV5-1 combines with J gene TRBJ2-2; D unresolved. The CDR3 sequence is 14 residues long. V dropped 2 bases and J dropped 0 bases, with 5 bases sitting between them. CDR1 is SGHRS, CDR2 YFSETQ, per germline. The CDR3 loop reads CASSFVTNTGELFF. DNA for the CDR3: TGCGCCAGCAGCTTCGTTACGAACACCGGGGAGCTGTTTTTT. The complete variable domain, with remaining parts taken from reference TRBV5-1 and TRBJ2-2, reads KAGVTQTPRYLIKTRGQQVTLSCSPISGHRSVSWYQQTPGQGLQFLFEYFSETQRNKGNFPGRFSGRQFSNSRSEMNVSTLELGDSALYLCASSFVTNTGELFFGEGSRLTVL.

The genes are TRBV2 and TRBJ1-2; no clear D. CDR1 is SNHLY and CDR2 is FYNNEI in the germline V gene. The V end was cut by 3 bases, the J end by 3 bases, with 8 bases between. The CDR3 sequence is 13 residues long. The CDR3 nucleotides are TGTGCCAGCAGTGACAGAGTCTACTATGGCTACACCTTC. It encodes CASSDRVYYGYTF.

The chain recombines TRBV29-1 with TRBJ2-1; TRBD2 aligns across 8 bases. Germline values: CDR1 SQVTM, CDR2 ANQGSEA. The CDR3 totals 13 residues. The V and J ends lost 4 bases and 6 bases, in that order; junction bases with no gene match: 5. CDR3 nucleotides: TGCAGCGTTGTATTAGCGGGGACCAATGAGCAGTTCTTC. It encodes CSVVLAGTNEQFF.

The chain uses TRBV11-3 and TRBJ2-1; D not resolved. Looked up from germline, CDR1 is SGHNT and CDR2 is YENEEA. V gave up 2 bases and J gave up 3 bases, with 8 bases separating them. The CDR3 loop spans 14 amino acids. The CDR3 DNA reads as TGTGCCAGCAGCTTAAGAGCAGACTACAATGAGCAGTTCTTC. Its protein product is CASSLRADYNEQFF.

The CDR3 coding sequence is TGCGCCAGCAGCCAAACCTTAGCGGGAGTAGGAGGTAACAATGAGCAGTTCTTC. Translating gives CASSQTLAGVGGNNEQFF. This sequence joins TRBV4-3 and TRBJ2-1; TRBD2 matches at 9 bases. The CDR3 loop spans 18 amino acids. Per germline, CDR1 LGHNA and CDR2 YSLEER. V was pared by 2 bases and J by 5 bases, with 13 bases of the junction left unmatched.

V usage is TRBV6-5 and J usage is TRBJ1-2; D may be TRBD1 (5 bases). CDR1 is MNHEY, CDR2 SVGAGI, per germline. V lost 0 bases to trimming and J lost 3 bases, with 14 bases between them. This CDR3 is built from 16 residues. For the CDR3, the DNA is TGTGCCAGCAGTTACTCAGTAGGGGAAAGTGACTATGGCTACACCTTC. Translated: CASSYSVGESDYGYTF.

Only one count was recorded for this clone. The V and J genes are TRBV6-1 and TRBJ1-2; D not certain. Germline V gene sequence: CDR1 MNHNS, CDR2 SASEGT. CDR3 size: 14 residues. The V end was cut by 5 bases, the J end by 4 bases, with 14 bases between. CDR3 sequence: CASSPYGTAYGYTF. The DNA for the CDR3 is TGTGCCAGCAGTCCCTACGGAACGGCCTATGGCTACACCTTC.

V gene TRBV27 combines with J gene TRBJ1-1; D possibly corresponds to TRBD1 (5 bases). The germline V and J ends were trimmed by 5 bases and 4 bases, with 26 bases remaining between them. CDR1 and CDR2 (germline): MNHEY, SMNVEV (reference sequence). This CDR3 spans 18 amino acids. The chain's CDR3 is CASSTQIGHMSLGTEAFF. Here the CDR3 DNA reads TGTGCCAGCAGTACCCAAATTGGACACATGTCCCTGGGCACTGAAGCTTTCTTT.

The chain uses TRBV30 and TRBJ2-4, with 8 bases fitting TRBD1. The V and J ends lost 7 bases and 8 bases, in that order; junction bases with no gene match: 10. From germline, CDR1 is GTSNPN and CDR2 SVGIG (reference sequence). This CDR3 is built from 13 residues. The CDR3 DNA reads as TGTGCCTCATATGGACAGGGATCGGACATTCAGTACTTC. Amino acid sequence: CASYGQGSDIQYF.

The rearrangement joins TRBV6-6 to TRBJ2-1; a weak D match, TRBD2 (6 bases). Germline CDR1 is MNHNY and CDR2 is SVGAGI (reference sequence). The CDR3 is made up of 16 amino acids. V dropped 0 bases and J dropped 4 bases, with 13 bases sitting between them. CDR3 in DNA: TGTGCCAGCAGTTACTCGTCCCAGGGAGGTTACAATGAGCAGTTCTTC. This translates into CASSYSSQGGYNEQFF.

V is TRBV6-1 and J is TRBJ2-7; the match to TRBD2 covers 7 bases. The CDR3 is 13 amino acids. After removal of 4 bases from V and 3 bases from J, the junction contained 3 bases not matched to a gene. Germline assignment: CDR1 MNHNS and CDR2 SASEGT. The CDR3 spells CASSVTSDYEQYF. In DNA, the CDR3 is TGTGCCAGCAGTGTCACTAGCGACTACGAGCAGTACTTC.

This chain connects TRBV5-1 to TRBJ2-3, with D hard to call. The germline gives CDR1 SGHRS, CDR2 YFSETQ. Trimming removed 0 bases from V and 0 bases from J, with 8 bases in between. The CDR3 covers 15 residues. The CDR3 DNA follows: TGCGCCAGCAGCTTGGAAAGTGGGAGCACAGATACGCAGTATTTT. Protein sequence: CASSLESGSTDTQYF.

CDR3 amino acids: CASSLVAVPSSYNSPLHF. CDR3 bases: TGTGCCAGCAGCTTAGTCGCAGTCCCGAGCTCCTATAATTCACCCCTCCACTTT. This sequence joins TRBV7-2 and TRBJ1-6; D gene uncertain. V was cut by 1 base and J by 0 bases, with 13 bases left in between. The CDR3 length is 18 residues. Germline CDR1 SGHTA, CDR2 FQGNSA. Based on the CDR3 plus reference TRBV7-2 and TRBJ1-6, the full variable domain is GAGVSQSPSNKVTEKGKDVELRCDPISGHTALYWYRQSLGQGLEFLIYFQGNSAPDKSGLPSDRFSAERTGGSVSTLTIQRTQQEDSAVYLCASSLVAVPSSYNSPLHFGNGTRLTVT.

Only one count was recorded for this clone. This sequence joins TRBV27 and TRBJ2-5; 7 bases align to TRBD1. This CDR3 comprises 14 residues. Per the germline V gene, CDR1 is MNHEY and CDR2 is SMNVEV (reference sequence). Trimming cost V 5 bases and J 2 bases; bases outside gene matches: 5. The CDR3 sequence: CASSHRDSQETQYF. The CDR3 coding sequence is TGTGCCAGCAGTCACCGGGACAGTCAAGAGACCCAGTACTTC.

The V gene is TRBV4-2, the J gene TRBJ2-3, with D tentatively TRBD2 (6 bases). This CDR3 region has 14 residues. The V gene's germline CDR1 is LGHNA and CDR2 YNFKEQ. V gave up 0 bases and J gave up 6 bases, with 10 bases separating them. CDR3 in DNA: TGTGCCAGCAGCCAAGAAGCTAGCGAGGATACGCAGTATTTT. Translation: CASSQEASEDTQYF.

The CDR3 DNA reads as TGTGCCAGCACATACTCAGCGGGAGTAAGGGTAAATGAGCAGTTCTTC. This gives the protein CASTYSAGVRVNEQFF. This chain links TRBV27 with TRBJ2-1, with 8 bases lining up with TRBD2. Germline CDR1 MNHEY, CDR2 SMNVEV (reference sequence). The CDR3 runs 16 residues. V was clipped by 7 bases and J by 7 bases; unmatched bases: 15.

This sequence joins TRBV2 and TRBJ2-4, with 7 positions matching TRBD1. Germline CDR1 reads SNHLY; CDR2 reads FYNNEI. After removal of 4 bases from V and 6 bases from J, the junction contained 3 bases not matched to a gene. This CDR3 contains 13 residues. DNA of the CDR3: TGTGCCAGCAGTGTGTCAGGGGGAAACATTCAGTACTTC. This translates into CASSVSGGNIQYF.